The present entry profiles one T cell receptor (beta chain) with its context. The germline gives CDR1 SGDLS, CDR2 YYNGEE. V lost 9 bases to trimming and J lost 1 base; unmatched junction nucleotides: 4. The CDR3 is 13 residues long. Authors' processing steps: Amplified reference gene primers provided the basis for estimating nucleated cell counts. Clones were sequenced by immunoSEQ multiplex PCR, and TCRdb holds only the in-frame ones, with some missing. V and J calls plus clone size are reproduced from that table; the DNA served to infer D and trimming. The data show approximately 67,000 clones, with 91% seen just once and 7.3% held by the top ten. The data were obtained in a study of blood T cell repertoires in COVID-19. Study-level background: Samples representing acute and convalescent COVID-19 were sourced from the United States, Italy and Spain. Sources were T cells, B-cell-depleted T cells, or PBMCs; the material itself was cDNA or gDNA.

The V gene is TRBV9, the J gene TRBJ1-5; 7 bases map to TRBD1. The TCR was taken from a human donor in a cohort sampled during active COVID-19. The material sequenced was peripheral blood. The CDR3 reads CAKPGQSNQPQHF. The CDR3 coding sequence is TGTGCCAAACCGGGACAGAGCAATCAGCCCCAGCATTTT.